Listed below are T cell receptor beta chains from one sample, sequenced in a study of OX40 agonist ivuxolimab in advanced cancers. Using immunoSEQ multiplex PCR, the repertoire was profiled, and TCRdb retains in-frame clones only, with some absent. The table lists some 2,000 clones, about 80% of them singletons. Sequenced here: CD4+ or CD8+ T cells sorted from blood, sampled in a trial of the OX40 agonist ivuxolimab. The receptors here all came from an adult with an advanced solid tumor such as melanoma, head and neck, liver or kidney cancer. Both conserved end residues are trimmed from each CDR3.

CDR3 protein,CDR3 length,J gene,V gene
ASSEWGDRGYNSPLH,15,TRBJ1-6,TRBV6-1
ASSLGQGSYEQY,12,TRBJ2-7,TRBV5-6
ASSPTGTTNTEAF,13,TRBJ1-1,TRBV9
ASSLSTGSTEAF,12,TRBJ1-1,TRBV27
ASSVGTIGEQY,11,TRBJ2-7,TRBV9
ASSSDHLPYNEQF,13,TRBJ2-1,TRBV5-6
ASSGENYRKTYGYT,14,TRBJ1-2,TRBV2
AISGGGKPQH,10,TRBJ1-5,TRBV10-3
ASRPATGVTGELF,13,TRBJ2-2,TRBV7-2
ASSLGVGEARHTIY,14,TRBJ1-3,TRBV7-2
ASSVYPTATGTGANVLT,17,TRBJ2-6,TRBV9
ASSTEAPGTVVKETQY,16,TRBJ2-5,TRBV18
ASSLAATSGRVEQY,14,TRBJ2-7,TRBV7-9
ASSGVEQY,8,TRBJ2-7,TRBV2
ASSLSGTTDTQY,12,TRBJ2-3,TRBV18
ASFGLSRELF,10,TRBJ2-2,TRBV27
ASSAYLAGAYEQY,13,TRBJ2-7,TRBV28
ASSYSQGDNEQF,12,TRBJ2-1,TRBV6-5